These 8 T cell receptor beta chains share one sample of origin, sequenced in a study of cytomegalovirus exposure and HLA in healthy donors (dated by TCRdb to 2016 to 2017). The receptor library was made with the immunoSEQ multiplex PCR assay. A mixture of 60 forward primers for TCR Vbeta segments and 13 reverse primers for TCR Jbeta segments was used in the multiplex PCR. TCRdb carries this immuneACCESS record with in-frame sequences only. Its versions omit some clonotypes, under half of them owing to an unresolved V gene in the studies checked, with the rest unexplained. Across this sample there are roughly 120,000 clones, with 80% seen only once. The top ten constitute roughly 2.5% of the sample. Sequenced material: PBMCs. The receptors were gathered from a man younger than 45 in good health and CMV-seronegative.

The gene calls are TRBV7-2 and TRBJ1-3; D is unclear. Trimming removed 2 bases at V and 10 bases at J, with 12 bases between. This CDR3 has 13 amino acids. Per germline, CDR1 SGHTA and CDR2 FQGNSA. This CDR3 is CASSLNQKKTIYF. CDR3 bases: TGTGCCAGCAGCTTAAATCAGAAGAAGACCATATATTTT.

The CDR3 nucleotides read TGTGCCATCAGTGAGTCTATCGATGTGAGCTATGGCTACACCTTC. Translated, it gives CAISESIDVSYGYTF. The chain is built from TRBV10-3 and TRBJ1-2; no definite D call. The germline gives CDR1 ENHRY, CDR2 SYGVKD. CDR3 length: 15 residues. V lost 0 bases and J 4 bases, leaving 12 bases between the germline ends.

This chain joins TRBV29-1 and TRBJ2-1, with 11 bases identical to TRBD2. The length of the CDR3 is 13 residues. The germline gives CDR1 SQVTM, CDR2 ANQGSEA. With V trimmed by 6 bases and J by 9 bases, 7 bases remained unmatched. CDR3: CSVTSGRLGEQFF. CDR3 nucleotide sequence: TGCAGCGTAACTAGCGGGAGATTGGGTGAGCAGTTCTTC.

The CDR3 DNA reads as TGTGCCAGCATCTCCTCAGACCAAGAGACCCAGTACTTC. This sequence encodes CASISSDQETQYF. The chain couples TRBV7-8 to TRBJ2-5; unclear D gene. The CDR3 runs 13 residues. Looked up from germline, CDR1 is SGHVS and CDR2 is FQNEAQ. V was cut by 7 bases and J by 0 bases, with 9 bases left in between. Complete variable domain (other parts from reference TRBV7-8 and TRBJ2-5): GAGVSQSPRYKVAKRGQDVALRCDPISGHVSLFWYQQALGQGPEFLTYFQNEAQLDKSGLPSDRFFAERPEGSVSTLKIQRTQQEDSAVYLCASISSDQETQYFGPGTRLLVL.

The V call is TRBV2, the J call TRBJ2-3; D unclear. Trimming took 7 bases from V and 2 from J, leaving 13 bases between them. CDR1 and CDR2 (germline): SNHLY, FYNNEI. There are 14 residues in the CDR3. The CDR3 region has the DNA TGTGCCAGCACAAGTGAGGAAAACACAGATACGCAGTATTTT. Its translation: CASTSEENTDTQYF. Variable domain in full (rest from reference TRBV2 and TRBJ2-3): EPEVTQTPSHQVTQMGQEVILRCVPISNHLYFYWYRQILGQKVEFLVSFYNNEISEKSEIFDDQFSVERPDGSNFTLKIRSTKLEDSAMYFCASTSEENTDTQYFGPGTRLTVL.

V is TRBV6-6 and J is TRBJ2-7, with 9 bases fitting TRBD2. Germline V gives CDR1 MNHNY, CDR2 SVGAGI (reference sequence). V lost 6 bases to trimming and J lost 5 bases; unmatched junction nucleotides: 11. The CDR3 is made up of 15 amino acids. The CDR3 nucleotides are TGTGCCAGCAGCCCTGGGGTAGCGGGAGCCCACGAGCAGTACTTC. Protein sequence: CASSPGVAGAHEQYF.

This clone was observed once. One junction end disagrees with the germline gene, perhaps due to a read error. The V gene is TRBV7-9, the J gene TRBJ1-2; TRBD1 aligns across 8 bases. CDR1 and CDR2 (germline): SEHNR, FQNEAQ (reference sequence). This CDR3 contains 15 residues. The CDR3 DNA reads TGTGCCAGCAGCTTAAATGCACAGGGGGGTAATGGCTACCCCTTC. The encoded protein is CASSLNAQGGNGYPF.

The V and J genes are TRBV9 and TRBJ2-1; 11 nucleotides line up with TRBD2. The CDR3 runs 16 residues. Germline CDR1 reads SGDLS; CDR2 reads YYNGEE. The junction had 12 bases not matched to a gene; V was cut back by 4 bases and J by 9 bases. The CDR3 DNA reads TGTGCCAGCAGCCCCCTTCGGGCTAGCGGGAGGATTGAGCAGTTCTTC. It is translated as CASSPLRASGRIEQFF.